This T cell receptor beta chain stems from a study of T cells in Graves' hyperthyroidism and ophthalmopathy (dated by TCRdb to the late 2010s). For the study in its entirety: Peripheral blood samples were taken at the time of initial diagnosis, prior to any treatment. The study also compared thyroid tissue and blood T-cell repertoires from more than five Graves' hyperthyroidism patients. After blood sampling, hyperthyroidism patients were treated with methimazole at a starting dose of 30 mg daily, and ophthalmopathy patients were treated with high-dose intravenous methylprednisolone. Prospective prediction of ophthalmopathy was tested in an independent validation cohort of some 20 hyperthyroidism patients and some 17 patients who later progressed to ophthalmopathy. The paper reports TCR Vbeta CDR3 sequencing of 140 or so peripheral blood samples: approximately 43 ophthalmopathy, about 75 hyperthyroidism and approximately 17 progressor patients. The roughly 100 discovery patients were divided at random into training and test sets in a 7:3 ratio. To identify distinguishing TCR V-J signatures, a discovery cohort of 95 to 100 patients was used, comprising 43 with Graves' ophthalmopathy and approximately 57 with stable Graves' hyperthyroidism.

This clonotype appeared many times. The specificity of this receptor is unknown. Base qualities are not provided; no much larger clone lies one nucleotide away. V and J lose 0 bases and 3 bases, and a span of 12 bases separates them. CDR1 DFQATT and CDR2 SNEGSKA are derived from the germline V gene (reference sequence). From cysteine to phenylalanine, the CDR3 is 14 amino acids long. Of all the DNA, just the CDR3 is kept, 42 bases in frame from base 1. The TCR beta CDR3 regions were amplified from RNA transcripts. A first-round RT-PCR of the TCR CDR3 used the HTBI primer set with the Qiagen OneStep RT-PCR kit. The libraries were constructed in a second round of multiplex PCR and then size-selected and purified. The libraries were sequenced on an Illumina HiSeq2000 using paired-end 100 bp reads. From the authors' description of their analysis: Raw data were processed with SOAPnuke, discarding reads with adapters, uncalled bases, mean Phred below 15, or no exact constant-primer or identifier match. High-quality paired reads were merged using COPE v1.2.5, and each unique nucleotide sequence was defined as a clonotype. MiTCR v1.1 was used to align the clonotypes against IMGT TRBV, TRBD and TRBJ reference segments. The analysis was restricted to V-J combinations with a frequency above 0.0001, which together covered 99% to 99.2% of the repertoires. A TCS score was defined as the ratio between F50 (clonal expansion) and ExV (chaos), using BLOSUM62-based TCRdist between CDR3 peptides within each V-J. Welch's t-statistics and random forest reduced fewer than 600 V-J features to 10 to 15, which were used in a naive Bayes classifier (R e1071). TCRdb took the public reads, trimmed them with fastp at Q25, ran MiXCR for clone calling and kept in-frame beta chains. One record per CDR3 amino acid sequence lists the most common genes and DNA. TCRdb's processing, not the authors', yielded these V and J calls. The sample table holds 250,000 to 400,000 distinct CDR3 sequences, of which approximately 13% were seen once. The ten largest clonotypes hold 34% of the sample.

Ophthalmopathy patients had moderately to severely active disease, Clinical Activity Score of at least 3, NOSPECS grade of at least 4, and duration under 3 months. Patients with uncontrolled infections, other autoimmune diseases, pregnancy or lactation were excluded. Diagnoses were based on clinical symptoms, serum thyroxine and TRAb, thyroid ultrasound and orbital computed tomography. Ficoll-Paque density gradient centrifugation was used to isolate PBMCs from 9.5 to 10 ml of fresh peripheral blood. Total RNA was extracted with Trizol reagent, and quality was checked on an Agilent 2100 Bioanalyzer. Summary of the overall study and its limitations: A model built on a 13 V-J signature distinguished ophthalmopathy from stable hyperthyroidism, reaching over 85% sensitivity and around 81% specificity in cross-validation and 80%/75% in testing. Most expanded thyroid clonotypes (frequency above 0.001) were also detected in blood, a finding suggesting that blood repertoires may reflect thyroid immune responses. Sample size was not statistically predetermined, and blinding of investigators to group allocation was not performed. In validation, progression to ophthalmopathy was predicted by the model with 70.59% sensitivity and approximately 78% specificity, a median of roughly six months before onset.

The clonotype was recovered from a woman in her thirties or forties with Graves' ophthalmopathy. Material for sequencing was blood. The chain uses TRBV20-1 and TRBJ2-7; 5 matching bases give a weak D call of TRBD1. This receptor carries the CDR3 CSARDPRGNYEQYF. At the DNA level, the sequence is TGCAGTGCTAGAGATCCTAGGGGAAACTACGAGCAGTACTTC.